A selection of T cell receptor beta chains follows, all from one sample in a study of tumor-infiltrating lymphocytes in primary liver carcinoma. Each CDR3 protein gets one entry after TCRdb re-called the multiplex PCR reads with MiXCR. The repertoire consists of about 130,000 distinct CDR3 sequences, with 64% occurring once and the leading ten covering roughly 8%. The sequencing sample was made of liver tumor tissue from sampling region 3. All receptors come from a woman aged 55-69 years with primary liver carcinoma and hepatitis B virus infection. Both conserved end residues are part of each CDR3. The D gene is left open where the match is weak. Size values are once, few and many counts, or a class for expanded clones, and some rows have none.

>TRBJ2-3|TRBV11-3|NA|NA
CASSFWTGFTDTQYF
TGTGCCAGCAGCTTCTGGACGGGGTTCACAGATACGCAATATTTT
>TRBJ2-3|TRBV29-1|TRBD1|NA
CVVADRERVYF
TGCGTAGTGGCGGACAGGGAGAGAGTGTATTTT
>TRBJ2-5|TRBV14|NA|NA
CASNHSRQETQYF
TGTGCCAGCAACCATAGCAGACAAGAGACCCAGTACTTC
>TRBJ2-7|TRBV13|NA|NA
CASSLTPGDQYF
TGTGCCAGCAGCTTAACTCCCGGCGACCAGTACTTT
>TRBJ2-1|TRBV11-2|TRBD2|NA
CASCLGGGRLSEQFF
TGTGCCAGCTGCTTAGGAGGCGGGAGACTTAGTGAGCAGTTCTTC
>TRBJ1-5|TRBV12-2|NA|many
CASRSNPEGRGNQPQHF
TGTGCAAGTCGCTCAAACCCCGAGGGGCGGGGCAATCAGCCCCAGCATTTT
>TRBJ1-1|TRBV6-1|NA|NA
CASSELGGIQNTEAFF
TGTGCCAGCAGTGAATTAGGGGGGATTCAGAACACTGAAGCTTTCTTT
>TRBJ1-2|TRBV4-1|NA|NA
CASSPKVGDRLAFNYGYTF
TGCGCCAGCAGCCCCAAGGTGGGGGACCGGCTCGCCTTTAACTATGGCTACACCTTC
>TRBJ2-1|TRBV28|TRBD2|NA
CASRKGSGTSGPYNEQFF
TGTGCCAGCAGAAAAGGGTCCGGGACTAGCGGGCCGTACAATGAGCAGTTCTTC
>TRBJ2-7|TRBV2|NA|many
CASTPPGATHGQYF
TGTGCCAGCACCCCCCCAGGGGCGACTCACGGGCAGTACTTC
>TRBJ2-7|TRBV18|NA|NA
CASSREVSAPYGQYF
TGTGCCAGCTCACGGGAAGTTAGCGCTCCCTACGGGCAGTACTTC
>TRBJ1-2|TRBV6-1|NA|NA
CASSGSLRGDRGYTF
TGTGCCAGCAGTGGATCCCTTAGGGGTGACCGTGGCTACACCTTC
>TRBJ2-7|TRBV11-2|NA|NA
CASSIASAGTEEYF
TGTGCCAGCAGCATAGCCTCGGCAGGGACCGAGGAGTACTTC